The clone carrying this T cell receptor beta chain was detected only once. What it binds is unknown. This sample was included in a study of T cell repertoires in cytomegalovirus infection. Study as a whole: Public TCR beta signatures provided an indication of both CMV infection and a matching HLA type. Overall study findings and caveats: Cumulative public TCR beta family frequency identified CMV carriers with the relevant HLA. Predominance within the ex vivo response was attributable to HLA-C-restricted CMV-specific TCR beta clonotypes.

CDR3 size: 12 residues. The V gene's germline CDR1 is MNHEY and CDR2 SVGEGT. V dropped 8 bases and J dropped 10 bases, with 17 bases sitting between them. TCRdb re-called the reads with MiXCR, one entry per CDR3 protein. The table shows around 490,000 distinct CDR3 sequences, with about 30% occurring only once. The sequenced sample consisted of PBMCs. This clonotype was obtained from a human donor in good health (CMV status not recorded). Some clones in this sample may be carry-over from other donors' samples. The gene calls are TRBV6-2 or TRBV6-3 and TRBJ2-5; D tentatively fits TRBD1 or TRBD2 (5 bases each). CDR3 DNA: TGTGCCAGCGGGACCCAGGGTGCCCACCAGTACTTC. This encodes CASGTQGAHQYF.